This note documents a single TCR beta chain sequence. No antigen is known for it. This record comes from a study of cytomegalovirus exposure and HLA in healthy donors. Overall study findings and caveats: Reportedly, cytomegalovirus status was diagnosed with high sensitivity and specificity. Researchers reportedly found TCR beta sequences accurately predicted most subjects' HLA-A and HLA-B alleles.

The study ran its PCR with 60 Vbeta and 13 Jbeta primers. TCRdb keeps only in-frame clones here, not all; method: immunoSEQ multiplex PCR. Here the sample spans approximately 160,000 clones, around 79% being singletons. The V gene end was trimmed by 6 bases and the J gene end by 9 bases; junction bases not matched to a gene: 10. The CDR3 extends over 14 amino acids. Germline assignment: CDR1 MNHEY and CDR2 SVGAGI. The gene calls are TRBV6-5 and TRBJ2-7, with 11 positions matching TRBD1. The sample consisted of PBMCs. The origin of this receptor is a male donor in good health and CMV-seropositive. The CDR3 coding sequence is TGTGCCAGCAGACAAGGACAGGGGGCGGGTCGGCAGTACTTC. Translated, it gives CASRQGQGAGRQYF.